This T cell receptor beta chain was recorded in a study of cytomegalovirus exposure and HLA in healthy donors. This clone was detected a few times. Its target is not known. Both 60 Vbeta primers and 13 Jbeta primers went into the PCR. Some clones are missing from TCRdb's copy, which holds only in-frame ones; the method was immunoSEQ multiplex PCR. The sample has 200,000 or so clones, approximately 78% seen once; the top ten hold 6.5%. Study outcomes and limitations: Among TCR beta chains, those listed as cytomegalovirus-associated numbered more than 150. As was reported, the classifier diagnosed cytomegalovirus status with high specificity and sensitivity. A later analysis found most CMV-associated TCR beta chains apparently HLA-restricted.

V was trimmed by 4 bases and J by 4 bases, leaving 19 bases between them. CDR1 is SQVTM and CDR2 is ANQGSEA in the germline V gene. The CDR3 extends over 15 amino acids. The sequencing input was PBMCs. The origin of this receptor is a woman aged 45 to 65 in good health and CMV-seropositive. V usage is TRBV29-1 and J usage is TRBJ1-1; TRBD1 is a possible D gene (6 bases). CDR3 nucleotide sequence: TGCAGCGTTGTTCGGGACACCTCGGGGTCCACTGAAGCTTTCTTT. It specifies CSVVRDTSGSTEAFF.